This passage covers 30 T cell receptor beta chains from one sample sequenced in a study of CD8+CD57+ T cells in acquired aplastic anemia. In patients chosen for sequencing, flow cytometry had shown CD8+CD57+ cell expansion. It was genomic DNA that served as the template for profiling TCR beta VDJ and CDR3. TCRdb re-derived calls from the reads in MiXCR, one entry per CDR3 protein. The table has around 200,000 distinct CDR3 sequences, 45% to 60% seen once. Sequenced material: sorted CD4+, CD8+, or CD8+CD57+ T cells (not recorded which) from PBMCs. Receptors were obtained from a human donor with aplastic anemia.

This clonotype was counted ten times or more. This sequence joins TRBV9 and TRBJ1-2; D possibly corresponds to TRBD1 (6 bases). The length of the CDR3 is 17 residues. The ends were cut back, 4 bases at V and 8 bases at J, with 27 bases in the middle. Germline V gene lookup returns CDR1 SGDLS and CDR2 YYNGEE. Here the CDR3 reads CASSRRPISREGGGYTF. For the CDR3, the DNA is TGTGCCAGCAGCCGCCGACCCATAAGCAGGGAGGGGGGCGGCTACACCTTC. The entire variable domain, with the rest obtained from reference TRBV9 and TRBJ1-2, is as follows: DSGVTQTPKHLITATGQRVTLRCSPRSGDLSVYWYQQSLDQGLQFLIQYYNGEERAKGNILERFSAQQFPDLHSELNLSSLELGDSALYFCASSRRPISREGGGYTFGSGTRLTVV.

V is TRBV14 and J is TRBJ2-5; the D is unclear. Germline lookup yields CDR1 SGHDN and CDR2 FVKESK. V shed 1 base and J shed 7 bases, with 10 bases lying between them. There are 13 residues in the CDR3. The CDR3 sequence is CASSQAERTTQYF. The CDR3 nucleotides read TGTGCCAGCAGCCAAGCTGAGAGGACGACCCAGTACTTC.

V is TRBV2 and J is TRBJ2-7; 10 bases are a match to TRBD2. CDR1 and CDR2 (germline): SNHLY, FYNNEI. The CDR3 is made up of 13 amino acids. The CDR3 DNA reads as TGTGCTACTCGAGCGGGGGGGCCCTACGAGCAGTACTTC. Encoded protein: CATRAGGPYEQYF.

The V and J genes are TRBV20-1 and TRBJ2-5, with 7 nucleotides matching TRBD1. The V gene end was trimmed by 6 bases and the J gene end by 5 bases; junction bases not matched to a gene: 6. The CDR3 loop spans 12 amino acids. Germline-derived CDR1 and CDR2 are DFQATT and SNEGSKA (reference sequence). In nucleotides, the CDR3 is TGCAGTGCGCGTACAGGGGCGGAGACCCAGTACTTC. This translates into CSARTGAETQYF.

A word on this clonotype: A much larger clone lies a single base off, so this may be a read error. The conserved final phenylalanine or tryptophan is absent from the CDR3, which likely points to a read error. The V gene is TRBV6-6, the J gene TRBJ2-3; D is unclear. V lost 4 bases to trimming and J lost 2 bases, with 7 bases between them. The germline CDR1 and CDR2 sequences are MNHNY and SVGAGI (reference sequence). The CDR3 spans 13 residues. CDR3 DNA: TGTGCCAGCAGTTTCCGCCCCACAGATACGCAGTATCTT. This translates into CASSFRPTDTQYL.

This clonotype was observed at least ten times. The chain employs TRBV12-3 or TRBV12-4 and TRBJ2-5, with 7 nucleotides matching TRBD2. V lost 5 bases and J lost 5; bases outside the gene matches: 14. This CDR3 region has 16 residues. CDR3: CASSRALGGGGETQYF. CDR3 in DNA: TGTGCCAGCAGTCGGGCCCTCGGCGGGGGAGGTGAGACCCAGTACTTC.

The rearrangement links TRBV10-1 to TRBJ1-1; TRBD1 is a possible D gene (6 bases). The germline CDR1 and CDR2 sequences are WNHNN and SYGVQD (reference sequence). The length of the CDR3 is 15 residues. V was shortened by 5 bases and J by 4 bases, with 17 bases between the two germline ends. CDR3 in amino acids: CASSPGHPSITEAFF. In nucleotides, the CDR3 is TGCGCCAGCAGTCCGGGACACCCTAGTATCACTGAAGCTTTCTTT.

This chain uses TRBV2 with TRBJ2-1; 7 bases align to TRBD1. This CDR3 is 14 amino acids long. With 7 bases clipped from V and 9 bases from J, the junction kept 12 bases outside the gene matches. Looked up from germline, CDR1 is SNHLY and CDR2 is FYNNEI. CDR3 sequence: CASTTLDRVVEQFF. The CDR3 coding sequence is TGTGCCAGCACCACACTCGACAGGGTGGTTGAGCAGTTCTTC.

The chain uses TRBV19 and TRBJ1-6; 10 bases align to TRBD1. This CDR3 region has 16 residues. Per germline, CDR1 LNHDA and CDR2 SQIVND (reference sequence). V lost 3 bases, J lost 6 bases, and 5 bases stayed unmatched. In DNA, the CDR3 is TGTGCCAGTAGTATTCCGGGACAGGGGATTAATTCACCCCTCCACTTT. Its translation: CASSIPGQGINSPLHF.

The CDR3 sequence is CATSDNGRSAGGEQYF. CDR3 nucleotide sequence: TGTGCCACCAGTGATAATGGGCGGTCGGCTGGCGGCGAGCAGTACTTC. The rearrangement links TRBV24-1 to TRBJ2-7; D gene unclear. CDR3 length: 16 amino acids. Germline-derived CDR1 and CDR2 are KGHDR and SFDVKD. V was shortened by 3 bases and J by 6 bases, with 20 bases between the two germline ends.

Only one count was recorded for this clonotype. The chain is built from TRBV12-3 or TRBV12-4 and TRBJ1-2, with 9 bases that match TRBD1. This CDR3 spans 15 amino acids. V shed 5 bases and J 7 bases; nucleotides not matched to a gene: 11. The CDR3 DNA is TGTGCCAGCAGTACCGCGAGACAGGGGGAAGGTGGCTACACCTTC. Translating gives CASSTARQGEGGYTF.

This clonotype was found a few times. This chain uses TRBV10-3 with TRBJ1-2, with 7 bases fitting TRBD1. The CDR3 extends over 13 amino acids. In germline, CDR1 is ENHRY, CDR2 SYGVKD. V dropped 11 bases and J dropped 3; count of bases not matched to a gene: 9. CDR3 amino acids: CALGGDRDYGYTF. The CDR3 DNA is TGTGCCCTCGGCGGAGACAGGGACTATGGCTACACCTTC.

This chain links TRBV7-3 with TRBJ2-3; D remains ambiguous. V was shortened by 5 bases and J by 0 bases, with 6 bases between the two germline ends. The CDR3 covers 13 residues. Germline V gene sequence: CDR1 SGHTA, CDR2 FQGTGA. CDR3 DNA: TGTGCCAGCAGCAACCCTAGCACAGATACGCAGTATTTT. It is translated as CASSNPSTDTQYF.

This clonotype showed up many times. V gene TRBV20-1 combines with J gene TRBJ1-1; D call uncertain. The CDR3 has 13 residues. The germline V and J ends were trimmed by 4 bases and 0 bases, with 9 bases remaining between them. Germline V gene lookup returns CDR1 DFQATT and CDR2 SNEGSKA (reference sequence). The CDR3, as DNA: TGCAGTGCTATTAGGAGCATGAACACTGAAGCTTTCTTT. This codes for CSAIRSMNTEAFF.

This clonotype was recorded at least ten times. The chain combines TRBV19 with TRBJ2-3, with a possible D match to TRBD2 (5 bases). This CDR3 has 13 amino acids. CDR1 and CDR2 from the germline V gene are LNHDA and SQIVND (reference sequence). Trimming stripped 4 bases from V and 4 bases from J, with 9 bases between. In DNA form, the CDR3 reads TGTGCCAGTAGTAGGGAGTTCGCAGATACGCAGTATTTT. Its translation is CASSREFADTQYF. Using reference TRBV19 and TRBJ2-3 for the parts outside the CDR3, the full variable domain is DGGITQSPKYLFRKEGQNVTLSCEQNLNHDAMYWYRQDPGQGLRLIYYSQIVNDFQKGDIAEGYSVSREKKESFPLTVTSAQKNPTAFYLCASSREFADTQYFGPGTRLTVL.

The chain uses TRBV5-1 and TRBJ2-3, with 13 bases lining up with TRBD2. CDR1 and CDR2 from the germline V gene are SGHRS and YFSETQ. The junction had 7 bases not matched to a gene; V was cut back by 1 base and J by 5 bases. This CDR3 spans 17 amino acids. CDR3 loop: CASSLTRTSGGGDTQYF. The CDR3 DNA sequence: TGCGCCAGCAGCTTGACACGGACTAGCGGGGGTGGAGATACGCAGTATTTT.

About this clonotype itself: This may be a read error: a much more frequent sequence differs by one nucleotide. Since no conserved phenylalanine or tryptophan closes the CDR3, a read error is the likely cause. V is TRBV12-5 and J is TRBJ2-1; possible D gene TRBD2, 6 bases. CDR3 length: 13 residues. The ends were cut back, 2 bases at V and 9 bases at J, with 11 bases in the middle. Germline assignment: CDR1 LGHNT and CDR2 FRNRAP. The CDR3 spells CASGLRGNSEQFS. The DNA for the CDR3 is TGTGCTAGTGGTTTGCGGGGGAACAGTGAGCAGTTCTCC.

CDR3 in DNA: TGTGCCAGCAGTGAATATCGGGGCTCCTATAATTCACCCCTCCACTTT. Encoded protein: CASSEYRGSYNSPLHF. The chain has TRBV25-1 and TRBJ1-6; unclear D gene. Germline V gene data show CDR1 as MGHDK and CDR2 as SYGVNS. The CDR3 covers 16 residues. V was clipped by 0 bases and J by 0 bases, with 6 bases between them.

The CDR3, as DNA: TGTGCCAGCAGCTTATTTGTTAGCGGGAGGTACGAGCAGTACTTC. Protein product: CASSLFVSGRYEQYF. The rearrangement uses TRBV2 and TRBJ2-7; 10 bases align to TRBD2. Germline V CDR1 and CDR2: SNHLY, FYNNEI. The trim removed 6 bases at V and 4 bases at J, leaving 9 bases unmatched. The CDR3 extends over 15 amino acids.

This clonotype occurred a few times. The rearrangement links TRBV7-8 to TRBJ1-1, with a possible D match to TRBD1 (6 bases). The CDR3 covers 16 residues. Germline assignment: CDR1 SGHVS and CDR2 FQNEAQ. Between the trimmed V and J ends, which lost 4 bases and 5 bases, there was a span of 20 bases. CDR3 nucleotide sequence: TGTGCCAGCAGCTACCCTCGGGACAAAGGGGGTACTGAAGCTTTCTTT. Translation gives CASSYPRDKGGTEAFF.

This clonotype was observed at least ten times. The J gene is TRBJ2-3, the V gene TRBV2, with D perhaps being TRBD1 or TRBD2 (6 bases each). V was pared by 6 bases and J by 2 bases, with 18 bases between. This CDR3 comprises 16 residues. In germline, CDR1 is SNHLY, CDR2 FYNNEI. As DNA, the CDR3 is TGTGCCAGCAGCAGGGGTGGGGGGCGAATCACAGATACGCAGTATTTT. Amino acid sequence: CASSRGGGRITDTQYF.

The V call is TRBV15, the J call TRBJ1-6; 12 nucleotides align to TRBD1. CDR1 is LNHNV and CDR2 is YYDKDF in the germline V gene (reference sequence). The CDR3 is 16 amino acids. The V segment lost 3 bases and the J segment 9 bases; nucleotides outside the gene matches: 6. This CDR3 reads CATSRGQGAISSPLHF. The CDR3 nucleotides read TGTGCCACCAGCAGGGGACAGGGGGCGATAAGTTCACCCCTCCACTTT.

The chain links TRBV15 to TRBJ2-3; 9 bases agree with TRBD1. Trimming cost V 0 bases and J 4 bases; bases outside gene matches: 2. CDR3 length equals 15 residues. Germline loops: CDR1 LNHNV, CDR2 YYDKDF (reference sequence). CDR3 in DNA: TGTGCCACCAGCAGAGATACAGGGGGCGCAGATACGCAGTATTTT. Translated, it gives CATSRDTGGADTQYF.

This clonotype was found many times. The chain couples TRBV20-1 to TRBJ1-2; D unclear. This CDR3 contains 14 residues. CDR1 is DFQATT and CDR2 is SNEGSKA in the germline V gene (reference sequence). Between the trimmed V and J ends, which lost 2 bases and 4 bases, there was a span of 14 bases. CDR3 protein: CSARSGGNIYGYTF. The CDR3 region has the DNA TGCAGTGCTAGATCGGGAGGGAATATCTATGGCTACACCTTC.

V usage is TRBV10-3 and J usage is TRBJ1-6; perhaps TRBD1 as D (6 bases). The germline CDR1 and CDR2 sequences are ENHRY and SYGVKD. This CDR3 has 14 amino acids. V was shortened by 5 bases and J by 4 bases, with 9 bases between the two germline ends. The CDR3 DNA reads TGTGCCATCAGTTTGGACAGTTATAATTCACCCCTCCACTTT. Translated, it gives CAISLDSYNSPLHF.

The rearrangement uses TRBV5-1 and TRBJ1-2; D unresolved. Germline CDR1 is SGHRS and CDR2 is YFSETQ. The CDR3 has 14 amino acids. V gave up 3 bases and J gave up 7 bases, with 16 bases separating them. The CDR3 coding sequence is TGCGCCAGCAGCTCGGTGTACGAGTCCGGTGGCTACACCTTC. Protein sequence: CASSSVYESGGYTF.

The CDR3: CSAVRTLSEPLHF. For the CDR3, the DNA is TGCAGTGCGGTAAGGACGTTGTCGGAGCCCCTCCACTTT. The V and J genes are TRBV20-1 and TRBJ1-6; no clear D gene. Per the germline V gene, CDR1 is DFQATT and CDR2 is SNEGSKA (reference sequence). This CDR3 has 13 amino acids. V lost 6 bases to trimming and J lost 13 bases, with 19 bases between them.

Ten or more counts support this clonotype. It is unclear where the CDR3 begins or ends on the DNA, so no DNA is shown, and the CDR3 is as TCRdb lists it. The V gene is TRBV5-8, the J gene TRBJ2-2; the DNA was not used to check the table's D call, TRBD1. Germline V gene lookup returns CDR1 SGHTS and CDR2 YDEGEE. From its first to its last residue, the CDR3 has 16 amino acids. The CDR3 spells CASSTSGKGNAGELFF.

This clonotype was seen a few times. The chain recombines TRBV15 with TRBJ1-5; the D is unclear. V was cut by 1 base and J by 7 bases, with 11 bases left in between. Germline CDR1 is LNHNV and CDR2 is YYDKDF (reference sequence). CDR3 length: 14 amino acids. CDR3 in DNA: TGTGCCACCAGCAGAGGTTGGTCGGAACAGCCCCAGCATTTT. This codes for CATSRGWSEQPQHF.

This clonotype was seen more than once but under ten times. The chain has TRBV2 and TRBJ2-5; perhaps TRBD2 as D (6 bases). V dropped 5 bases and J dropped 7 bases, with 20 bases sitting between them. Germline V CDR1 and CDR2: SNHLY, FYNNEI. The CDR3 is 15 residues long. CDR3 sequence reads: CASSLQRASRGTQYF. The CDR3 nucleotides read TGTGCCAGCAGTTTACAGCGGGCTTCGAGGGGGACCCAGTACTTC.